Listed below are T cell receptor beta chains from one sample, sequenced in a study of CD8 T cells in ankylosing spondylitis. MiXCR, run by TCRdb on the 5' RACE reads, gives a single entry per CDR3 protein. The data contain around 94,000 distinct CDR3 sequences, just under 9% of them singletons. Sequenced sample: blood, either unsorted or a sorted T cell fraction (not recorded which). The source is a male donor with ankylosing spondylitis. CDR3s include the opening cysteine and the closing phenylalanine or tryptophan. Fields, in order: J gene, V gene, clone size, D gene, CDR3 length, CDR3 protein, CDR3 DNA. A D gene is named only where the DNA matches it firmly. The size entry is marked missing in some rows and otherwise reads once, few, many or a size class.

j_call: TRBJ2-1
v_call: TRBV20-1
clone_size: NA
d_call: TRBD2
cdr3_length: 17
cdr3_aa: CCARILAGASSYNEQFF
cdr3_nt: TGCTGTGCTAGGATACTAGCGGGGGCTAGCTCCTACAATGAGCAGTTCTTC

j_call: TRBJ1-5
v_call: TRBV12-3/TRBV12-4
clone_size: many
d_call: TRBD1
cdr3_length: 13
cdr3_aa: CASSWQGEQPQHF
cdr3_nt: TGTGCCAGCAGTTGGCAGGGGGAGCAGCCCCAGCATTTT

j_call: TRBJ2-1
v_call: TRBV7-9
clone_size: few
d_call: TRBD2
cdr3_length: 15
cdr3_aa: CASRRDYDSYNEQFF
cdr3_nt: TGTGCCAGCAGAAGGGACTACGACTCCTACAATGAGCAGTTCTTC

j_call: TRBJ2-1
v_call: TRBV14
clone_size: many
d_call: NA
cdr3_length: 15
cdr3_aa: CASSLDWALYNEQFF
cdr3_nt: TGTGCCAGCAGTCTAGACTGGGCCTTGTACAATGAGCAGTTCTTC

j_call: TRBJ1-5
v_call: TRBV2
clone_size: NA
d_call: TRBD1
cdr3_length: 14
cdr3_aa: CASQGAYSNQPQHF
cdr3_nt: TGTGCCAGCCAGGGGGCTTATAGCAATCAGCCCCAGCATTTT

j_call: TRBJ2-1
v_call: TRBV29-1
clone_size: many
d_call: TRBD2
cdr3_length: 13
cdr3_aa: CSGVVGTSGEQFF
cdr3_nt: TGCAGCGGAGTCGTGGGGACTAGCGGGGAGCAGTTCTTC

j_call: TRBJ1-1
v_call: TRBV7-2
clone_size: NA
d_call: NA
cdr3_length: 14
cdr3_aa: CASSQEQGGTEAFF
cdr3_nt: TGTGCCAGCAGTCAAGAACAGGGTGGAACTGAAGCTTTCTTT

j_call: TRBJ2-1
v_call: TRBV27
clone_size: few
d_call: NA
cdr3_length: 13
cdr3_aa: CASTTGTHNEQFF
cdr3_nt: TGTGCCAGCACCACCGGGACTCACAATGAGCAGTTCTTC

j_call: TRBJ2-2
v_call: TRBV5-8
clone_size: once
d_call: TRBD2
cdr3_length: 15
cdr3_aa: CASRGGVSNTGELFF
cdr3_nt: TGTGCCAGCCGGGGAGGGGTTTCGAACACCGGGGAGCTGTTTTTT

j_call: TRBJ2-1
v_call: TRBV29-1
clone_size: NA
d_call: NA
cdr3_length: 14
cdr3_aa: CSVEDLLTSNEQFF
cdr3_nt: TGCAGCGTTGAAGATTTGCTGACCTCCAATGAGCAGTTCTTC

j_call: TRBJ2-1
v_call: TRBV20-1
clone_size: many
d_call: TRBD2
cdr3_length: 17
cdr3_aa: CSAPRTSGRVVYNEQFF
cdr3_nt: TGCAGTGCTCCCCGGACTAGCGGGAGAGTTGTCTACAATGAGCAGTTCTTC

j_call: TRBJ2-2
v_call: TRBV6-5
clone_size: NA
d_call: TRBD2
cdr3_length: 16
cdr3_aa: CASSYLWTSKFGELFF
cdr3_nt: TGTGCCAGCAGTTACCTTTGGACTAGCAAATTCGGGGAGCTGTTTTTT

j_call: TRBJ2-7
v_call: TRBV6-1
clone_size: few
d_call: TRBD2
cdr3_length: 16
cdr3_aa: CASSEYGGRAGYEQYF
cdr3_nt: TGTGCCAGCAGTGAATATGGTGGGAGGGCCGGCTACGAGCAGTACTTC

j_call: TRBJ2-1
v_call: TRBV15
clone_size: NA
d_call: NA
cdr3_length: 17
cdr3_aa: CATSRDLTGTSYNEQFF
cdr3_nt: TGTGCCACCAGCAGAGATTTGACAGGCACTTCCTACAATGAGCAGTTCTTC

j_call: TRBJ2-5
v_call: TRBV7-9
clone_size: few
d_call: NA
cdr3_length: 15
cdr3_aa: CASSLNRDYQETQYF
cdr3_nt: TGTGCCAGCAGCTTAAATAGGGATTACCAAGAGACCCAGTACTTC

j_call: TRBJ2-7
v_call: TRBV5-5
clone_size: few
d_call: TRBD1
cdr3_length: 15
cdr3_aa: CASRPTGDDSYEQYF
cdr3_nt: TGTGCCAGCAGGCCTACAGGGGATGACTCCTACGAGCAGTACTTC

j_call: TRBJ1-2
v_call: TRBV7-9
clone_size: few
d_call: NA
cdr3_length: 14
cdr3_aa: CASSLEGPTYGYTF
cdr3_nt: TGTGCCAGCAGCTTAGAAGGACCTACCTATGGCTACACCTTC

j_call: TRBJ1-5
v_call: TRBV5-5
clone_size: few
d_call: NA
cdr3_length: 15
cdr3_aa: CASSLYPREDQPQHF
cdr3_nt: TGTGCCAGCAGCTTGTACCCCAGGGAGGATCAGCCCCAGCATTTT

j_call: TRBJ2-1
v_call: TRBV27
clone_size: few
d_call: NA
cdr3_length: 14
cdr3_aa: CASSLRGDYNEQFF
cdr3_nt: TGTGCCAGCAGTTTAAGGGGGGACTACAATGAGCAGTTCTTC

j_call: TRBJ1-2
v_call: TRBV5-1
clone_size: NA
d_call: NA
cdr3_length: 15
cdr3_aa: CASSLGGLDPYGYTF
cdr3_nt: TGCGCCAGCAGCTTGGGGGGTCTAGACCCTTATGGCTACACCTTC

j_call: TRBJ2-1
v_call: TRBV9
clone_size: NA
d_call: TRBD2
cdr3_length: 16
cdr3_aa: CASSVFASGNRNEQFF
cdr3_nt: TGTGCCAGCAGCGTATTTGCTAGCGGGAATAGAAATGAGCAGTTCTTC

j_call: TRBJ2-1
v_call: TRBV11-2
clone_size: medium-sized
d_call: NA
cdr3_length: 16
cdr3_aa: CASSLDPESSYNEQFF
cdr3_nt: TGTGCCAGCAGCTTAGATCCGGAAAGCTCCTACAATGAGCAGTTCTTC

j_call: TRBJ2-1
v_call: TRBV11-1
clone_size: many
d_call: NA
cdr3_length: 12
cdr3_aa: CASSFTHNEQFF
cdr3_nt: TGTGCCAGCAGCTTCACCCACAATGAGCAGTTCTTC

j_call: TRBJ2-3
v_call: TRBV5-1
clone_size: NA
d_call: NA
cdr3_length: 15
cdr3_aa: CASSLGQVAADTQYF
cdr3_nt: TGCGCCAGCAGCTTGGGACAGGTAGCAGCAGATACGCAGTATTTT

j_call: TRBJ1-2
v_call: TRBV10-3
clone_size: many
d_call: TRBD1
cdr3_length: 15
cdr3_aa: CAIRDDRGYSYGYTF
cdr3_nt: TGTGCCATCAGGGATGACAGGGGCTACTCCTATGGCTACACCTTC

j_call: TRBJ2-1
v_call: TRBV20-1
clone_size: NA
d_call: TRBD2
cdr3_length: 14
cdr3_aa: CSPQEAGHVNEQFF
cdr3_nt: TGCAGTCCTCAAGAAGCGGGGCATGTCAATGAGCAGTTCTTC

j_call: TRBJ2-1
v_call: TRBV5-1
clone_size: many
d_call: NA
cdr3_length: 14
cdr3_aa: CASSSMTPWDEQFF
cdr3_nt: TGCGCCAGCAGCTCGATGACACCTTGGGATGAGCAGTTCTTC

j_call: TRBJ1-5
v_call: TRBV20-1
clone_size: many
d_call: NA
cdr3_length: 14
cdr3_aa: CSAPSGTHNQPQHF
cdr3_nt: TGCAGTGCTCCGTCCGGGACACACAATCAGCCCCAGCATTTT

j_call: TRBJ2-4
v_call: TRBV7-6
clone_size: few
d_call: NA
cdr3_length: 13
cdr3_aa: CASSLGSRNIQYF
cdr3_nt: TGTGCCAGCAGCTTAGGTTCGCGAAACATTCAGTACTTC

j_call: TRBJ2-1
v_call: TRBV19
clone_size: NA
d_call: NA
cdr3_length: 13
cdr3_aa: CASGDIMDNEQFF
cdr3_nt: TGTGCCAGCGGGGACATTATGGACAATGAGCAGTTCTTC

j_call: TRBJ2-1
v_call: TRBV25-1
clone_size: many
d_call: TRBD2
cdr3_length: 20
cdr3_aa: CARGLAEGGGSATPYNEQFF
cdr3_nt: TGTGCCAGGGGACTAGCGGAGGGCGGTGGGAGTGCCACCCCCTACAATGAGCAGTTCTTC

j_call: TRBJ2-1
v_call: TRBV6-5
clone_size: many
d_call: NA
cdr3_length: 15
cdr3_aa: CASSYVEPLNNEQFF
cdr3_nt: TGTGCCAGCAGTTACGTGGAGCCACTGAACAATGAGCAGTTCTTC

j_call: TRBJ1-1
v_call: TRBV19
clone_size: many
d_call: TRBD1
cdr3_length: 13
cdr3_aa: CASKDRDNTEAFF
cdr3_nt: TGTGCCAGTAAGGACAGGGATAACACTGAAGCTTTCTTT

j_call: TRBJ2-3
v_call: TRBV7-9
clone_size: many
d_call: TRBD2
cdr3_length: 14
cdr3_aa: CARWSGRAPDTQYF
cdr3_nt: TGTGCCAGATGGAGCGGGAGGGCCCCAGATACGCAGTATTTT

j_call: TRBJ2-1
v_call: TRBV7-9
clone_size: many
d_call: NA
cdr3_length: 16
cdr3_aa: CASSSPRVLRMDEQFF
cdr3_nt: TGTGCCAGCAGCTCCCCCCGGGTCCTACGAATGGATGAGCAGTTCTTC

j_call: TRBJ1-2
v_call: TRBV20-1
clone_size: few
d_call: NA
cdr3_length: 18
cdr3_aa: CSARDLLEGDSGRDGYTF
cdr3_nt: TGCAGTGCTAGAGATTTGCTCGAAGGCGATTCAGGGCGCGATGGCTACACCTTC

j_call: TRBJ2-7
v_call: TRBV10-3
clone_size: NA
d_call: NA
cdr3_length: 13
cdr3_aa: CAIRGDLVGEQYF
cdr3_nt: TGTGCCATCAGGGGGGACTTAGTGGGAGAGCAGTACTTC

j_call: TRBJ2-7
v_call: TRBV27
clone_size: few
d_call: TRBD1
cdr3_length: 16
cdr3_aa: CASTRSRGTARNEQYF
cdr3_nt: TGTGCCAGCACCCGATCTCGTGGGACAGCAAGAAACGAGCAGTACTTC

j_call: TRBJ1-2
v_call: TRBV7-8
clone_size: few
d_call: NA
cdr3_length: 16
cdr3_aa: CASSLGPGTANYGYTF
cdr3_nt: TGTGCCAGCAGCTTAGGTCCGGGGACCGCCAACTATGGCTACACCTTC

j_call: TRBJ1-1
v_call: TRBV13
clone_size: few
d_call: TRBD1
cdr3_length: 14
cdr3_aa: CASSPRGQDEGAFF
cdr3_nt: TGTGCCAGCAGCCCCCGGGGACAGGACGAGGGAGCTTTCTTT

j_call: TRBJ2-3
v_call: TRBV5-1
clone_size: many
d_call: TRBD2
cdr3_length: 15
cdr3_aa: CASASGSTSTDTQYF
cdr3_nt: TGCGCCAGCGCTAGCGGGAGCACGAGCACAGATACGCAGTATTTT

j_call: TRBJ2-4
v_call: TRBV7-8
clone_size: few
d_call: NA
cdr3_length: 14
cdr3_aa: CASSPPGGGNIQYF
cdr3_nt: TGTGCCAGCAGCCCGCCTGGGGGCGGAAACATTCAGTACTTC

j_call: TRBJ2-1
v_call: TRBV27
clone_size: few
d_call: TRBD2
cdr3_length: 15
cdr3_aa: CASSLLAVSYNEQFF
cdr3_nt: TGTGCCAGCAGTTTACTAGCGGTCTCCTACAATGAGCAGTTCTTC

j_call: TRBJ1-1
v_call: TRBV27
clone_size: many
d_call: NA
cdr3_length: 14
cdr3_aa: CASSFGGGGPEAFF
cdr3_nt: TGTGCCAGCAGTTTTGGGGGCGGAGGCCCTGAAGCTTTCTTT

j_call: TRBJ2-1
v_call: TRBV5-4
clone_size: NA
d_call: NA
cdr3_length: 17
cdr3_aa: CASSLYPPSDSGDEQFF
cdr3_nt: TGTGCCAGCAGCTTGTATCCCCCTTCGGACTCCGGGGATGAGCAGTTCTTC

j_call: TRBJ1-1
v_call: TRBV7-8
clone_size: NA
d_call: NA
cdr3_length: 16
cdr3_aa: CASSLGWGTVNTEAFF
cdr3_nt: TGTGCCAGCAGCTTAGGATGGGGGACGGTGAACACTGAAGCTTTCTTT

j_call: TRBJ1-1
v_call: TRBV10-3
clone_size: many
d_call: NA
cdr3_length: 13
cdr3_aa: CAIRTDMNTEAFF
cdr3_nt: TGTGCCATCAGAACCGACATGAACACTGAAGCTTTCTTT

j_call: TRBJ2-1
v_call: TRBV27
clone_size: few
d_call: TRBD2
cdr3_length: 15
cdr3_aa: CASSSALAGYNEQFF
cdr3_nt: TGTGCCAGCAGTTCGGCACTAGCGGGATACAATGAGCAGTTCTTC

j_call: TRBJ2-1
v_call: TRBV12-3/TRBV12-4
clone_size: many
d_call: TRBD1
cdr3_length: 15
cdr3_aa: CASSFLGQNYNEQFF
cdr3_nt: TGTGCCAGCAGTTTCTTGGGACAGAACTACAATGAGCAGTTCTTC